This T cell receptor (beta chain) was recorded in a study of blood T cell repertoires in COVID-19 (dated by TCRdb to 2019 to 2021). Regarding the study in general: The collaborator samples originated in the United States, Italy and Spain and spanned the acute and convalescent phases of COVID-19. HLA class I and class II types, where available, came from metadata supplied by the sample provider rather than from assay-based typing. The repertoires were released in a freely available public database meant as a resource for research on the immune response to SARS-CoV-2. The material from the prospective study consisted of cDNA or gDNA derived from T cells, B-cell-depleted T cells, or PBMCs. Samples were obtained from the ongoing ImmuneRACE study (first 160 participants) and from 1,254 subjects provided by 6 global collaborators. Subjects who had been exposed to COVID-19, were actively infected with it, or had recovered from it provided the deeply sampled blood TCRbeta repertoires that made up the dataset. A de-identified subject ID, COVID-19 status, age in years and sex were almost always included in the sample metadata.

Study-wide conclusions, independent of this receptor: The quantity of clinical and demographic metadata differed by source and by participant and was supplied without curation.

As encoded in the germline V gene, CDR1 is SGHVS while CDR2 is FNYEAQ. The CDR3 measures 15 amino acids from cysteine to phenylalanine. The only DNA kept is the CDR3, 45 bases in frame from the first base. Trimming at the junction amounts to 1 base on V and 5 bases on J, and the germline ends lie 12 bases apart. This clone was seen only once. Its recognized antigen is unknown. No clone much larger than this one lies a single base away; base qualities are absent. Each collaborating institution followed its own protocols to collect whole blood in K2EDTA tubes. Collaborator samples were shipped for TCRbeta analysis as frozen whole blood, isolated PBMCs, or DNA extracted from either sample type. TCRbeta CDR3 regions were amplified from genomic DNA by means of the immunoSEQ Assay, a bias-controlled multiplex PCR. In the source study's methods: Nucleated cell counts per sample were estimated from amplification of reference gene primers within the assay. Sequence reads were collapsed and filtered to measure the absolute abundance of every unique TCRbeta CDR3 rearrangement. For each sample, productive Simpson clonality was calculated by taking the square root of Simpson's diversity index across productive rearrangements. The immuneACCESS repertoire file appears here via TCRdb, limited to in-frame rearrangements. These files lack a portion of the clones; in checked studies, under half of the deficit traces to unresolved V genes, and the cause of the others is not known. The D gene and trimming were derived from the DNA, and the V and J assignments and clone size from that table. This sample holds a few hundred thousand clones; about 79% were observed only once. In total, the top ten clones hold about 8.9% of the sample.

The clonotype was recovered from a man in his fifties with active or convalescent COVID-19. Sequencing input: peripheral blood. The chain was built from TRBV7-6 and TRBJ2-1; perhaps TRBD2 is the D gene, with 7 bases matching. The bases read TGTGCCAGCAGCTTAGGGGGGGGCGCAAACAATGAGCAGTTCTTC. It is translated as CASSLGGGANNEQFF.